These 24 T cell receptor beta chains came from one sample sequenced in a study of OX40 agonist ivuxolimab in advanced cancers. Profiled with immunoSEQ multiplex PCR; TCRdb holds only in-frame clones, not every one. The table records 75,000 to 90,000 clones, roughly 92% of them present only once. This material consisted of CD4+ or CD8+ T cells sorted from blood, taken in a trial of the OX40 agonist ivuxolimab. Receptor source: an adult with an advanced solid tumor such as melanoma, head and neck, liver or kidney cancer.

This chain joins TRBV10-1 and TRBJ2-1, with a possible D match to TRBD2 (5 bases). This CDR3 has 13 amino acids. Trimming removed 1 base at V and 9 bases at J, with 10 bases between. Germline V gene data show CDR1 as WNHNN and CDR2 as SYGVQD (reference sequence). CDR3 loop: CASSELRGGEQFF. CDR3 DNA sequence: TGCGCCAGCAGTGAGTTAAGAGGAGGTGAGCAGTTCTTC.

The chain joins TRBV7-8 to TRBJ2-7; D is ambiguous. Deletions cut 1 base from V and 0 bases from J, with 10 bases between. The CDR3 has 15 residues. From germline, CDR1 is SGHVS and CDR2 FQNEAQ. CDR3 region: CASSLGQPSSYEQYF. CDR3 sequence (DNA): TGTGCCAGCAGCTTAGGACAACCAAGCTCCTACGAGCAGTACTTC.

This chain links TRBV19 with TRBJ1-4, with 7 bases fitting TRBD1. This CDR3 has 13 amino acids. Germline trimming cut 9 bases from V and 7 bases from J; bases unmatched to any gene: 8. CDR1 is LNHDA, CDR2 SQIVND, per germline (reference sequence). This CDR3 is CASIGEGAEKLFF. Written as DNA, the CDR3 is TGTGCCAGCATCGGTGAGGGGGCTGAAAAACTGTTTTTT.

The gene calls are TRBV7-8 and TRBJ2-3, with 13 nucleotides matching TRBD2. This CDR3 is 12 amino acids long. CDR1 and CDR2 from the germline V gene are SGHVS and FQNEAQ. V shed 5 bases, J shed 14 bases, and the junction held 4 bases outside the gene matches. The CDR3 DNA sequence: TGTGCCAGCAGCCTTACTAGCGGGGGGGTGTATTTT. Amino acids: CASSLTSGGVYF.

In nucleotides, the CDR3 is TGTGCCTGGACCCAAGGCGGCGAGCAGTACTTC. Translated, it gives CAWTQGGEQYF. The gene calls are TRBV30 and TRBJ2-7; D uncertain. The CDR3 contains 11 residues. CDR1 GTSNPN and CDR2 SVGIG come from the germline V gene (reference sequence). Trimming shortened V by 4 bases and J by 6 bases, and 10 bases separated the two germline ends. Full variable domain (missing parts from reference TRBV30 and TRBJ2-7): SQTIHQWPATLVQPVGSPLSLECTVEGTSNPNLYWYRQAAGRGLQLLFYSVGIGQISSEVPQNLSASRPQDRQFILSSKKLLLSDSGFYLCAWTQGGEQYFGPGTRLTVT.

The chain combines TRBV9 with TRBJ2-2; 8 bases map to TRBD1. Germline V CDR1 and CDR2: SGDLS, YYNGEE. The CDR3 sequence is 17 residues long. Germline trimming cut 3 bases from V and 1 base from J; bases unmatched to any gene: 8. CDR3 DNA sequence: TGTGCCAGCAGCGCCCCGAGGGGGACAGGGAACACCGGGGAGCTGTTTTTT. This translates into CASSAPRGTGNTGELFF.

This clone came up a few times. The chain has TRBV6-1 and TRBJ1-1; 8 bases align to TRBD1. The germline V gene encodes CDR1 MNHNS and CDR2 SASEGT. V lost 7 bases to trimming and J lost 4 bases; unmatched junction nucleotides: 8. The CDR3 is made up of 14 amino acids. CDR3 amino acids: CASKVSGGPTEAFF. DNA for the CDR3: TGTGCCAGCAAGGTATCAGGGGGCCCCACTGAAGCTTTCTTT.

The rearrangement uses TRBV11-3 and TRBJ2-7; no reliable D call. Germline V gene sequence: CDR1 SGHNT, CDR2 YENEEA. The V end was cut by 4 bases, the J end by 2 bases, with 6 bases between. This CDR3 has 12 amino acids. The CDR3 DNA sequence: TGTGCCAGCAGCTCGAACCCCTACGAGCAGTACTTC. It codes for CASSSNPYEQYF.

This clone has only a few counts. The chain combines TRBV9 with TRBJ1-5; no reliable D call. Deletions cut 1 base from V and 0 bases from J, with 8 bases between. There are 15 residues in the CDR3. CDR1 and CDR2 (germline): SGDLS, YYNGEE. CDR3 protein: CASSVSGYSNQPQHF. In nucleotides, the CDR3 is TGTGCCAGCAGCGTATCAGGATATAGCAATCAGCCCCAGCATTTT.

The CDR3 sequence: CASSLEGVGEKLFF. CDR3 nucleotide sequence: TGCGCCAGCAGCTTGGAAGGAGTAGGTGAAAAACTGTTTTTT. This rearrangement joins TRBV5-1 to TRBJ1-4; unclear D gene. V lost 0 bases to trimming and J lost 7 bases, with 10 bases between them. Germline CDR1 and CDR2: SGHRS and YFSETQ. The CDR3 totals 14 residues.

The chain joins TRBV2 to TRBJ2-5; D gene ambiguous. This CDR3 region has 11 residues. With 8 bases removed from V and 0 bases from J, the gap between germline ends came to 4 bases. Germline V lookup: CDR1 SNHLY, CDR2 FYNNEI. CDR3 DNA sequence: TGTGCCAGCTTCTACCAAGAGACCCAGTACTTC. Encoded protein: CASFYQETQYF.

This sequence joins TRBV19 and TRBJ2-5; D call uncertain. Germline V gene lookup returns CDR1 LNHDA and CDR2 SQIVND (reference sequence). The V and J ends lost 6 bases and 8 bases respectively, with 13 bases between them. This CDR3 region has 12 residues. CDR3 sequence reads: CASSPREGTQYF. CDR3 bases: TGTGCCAGTAGCCCCCGCGAAGGAACCCAGTACTTC.

This chain uses TRBV2 with TRBJ2-7; 8 nucleotides align to TRBD2. This CDR3 contains 14 residues. With 0 bases clipped from V and 10 bases from J, the junction kept 8 bases outside the gene matches. Germline V gives CDR1 SNHLY, CDR2 FYNNEI. The CDR3 spells CASSEAGRRGAQYF. The CDR3 DNA sequence: TGTGCCAGCAGTGAAGCGGGGCGGCGGGGGGCTCAGTACTTC.

This chain uses TRBV7-9 with TRBJ2-2; 8 positions match TRBD1. Per germline, CDR1 SEHNR and CDR2 FQNEAQ (reference sequence). The CDR3 extends over 16 amino acids. J lost 5 bases, V lost 4 bases, and 9 bases had no gene match. The CDR3 loop reads CASSSVGQGLTGELFF. The CDR3 DNA reads as TGTGCCAGCAGCTCGGTTGGACAGGGTTTAACCGGGGAGCTGTTTTTT.

The V gene is TRBV7-2, the J gene TRBJ2-1; D gene uncertain. V gave up 5 bases and J gave up 13 bases, with 15 bases separating them. Germline V lookup: CDR1 SGHTA, CDR2 FQGNSA. The CDR3 has 12 residues. The CDR3 loop reads CASSPQGLNQFF. The CDR3, as DNA: TGTGCCAGCAGCCCCCAAGGTCTGAACCAGTTCTTC.

The chain carries TRBV28 and TRBJ1-2; D gene ambiguous. This CDR3 spans 14 amino acids. The V end was cut by 3 bases, the J end by 9 bases, with 17 bases between. Germline assignment: CDR1 MDHEN and CDR2 SYDVKM. The chain's CDR3 is CASSFYKGAERYTF. The DNA of the CDR3 is TGTGCCAGCAGTTTCTATAAGGGTGCGGAACGCTACACCTTC.

V is TRBV14 and J is TRBJ1-5; D ambiguous. The V gene lost 0 bases and the J gene lost 7 bases, with 4 bases spanning the gap. CDR1 is SGHDN, CDR2 FVKESK, per germline. The length of the CDR3 is 12 residues. DNA for the CDR3: TGTGCCAGCAGCCAAGAAGAGCAGCCCCAGCATTTT. It codes for CASSQEEQPQHF.

The V and J genes are TRBV6-6 and TRBJ1-1; D may be TRBD1 (6 bases). Germline assignment: CDR1 MNHNY and CDR2 SVGAGI (reference sequence). The V gene lost 6 bases and the J gene lost 2 bases, with 13 bases spanning the gap. This CDR3 has 14 amino acids. Written as DNA, the CDR3 is TGTGCCAGCAGACCACGGACAGATAACACTGAAGCTTTCTTT. It translates to CASRPRTDNTEAFF.

The V and J genes are TRBV7-8 and TRBJ1-2; 7 positions agree with TRBD1. The CDR3 length is 13 residues. V gave up 4 bases and J gave up 8 bases; unmatched junction bases: 7. Germline V gives CDR1 SGHVS, CDR2 FQNEAQ. The DNA of the CDR3 is TGTGCCAGCAGCTCCCACAGGGGAGGAGGCTACACCTTC. It translates to CASSSHRGGGYTF. The complete variable domain, with remaining parts taken from reference TRBV7-8 and TRBJ1-2, reads GAGVSQSPRYKVAKRGQDVALRCDPISGHVSLFWYQQALGQGPEFLTYFQNEAQLDKSGLPSDRFFAERPEGSVSTLKIQRTQQEDSAVYLCASSSHRGGGYTFGSGTRLTVV.

The chain recombines TRBV5-1 with TRBJ1-2; D is ambiguous. This CDR3 spans 15 amino acids. Between the trimmed V and J ends, which lost 1 base and 0 bases, there was a span of 10 bases. Per the germline V gene, CDR1 is SGHRS and CDR2 is YFSETQ. The CDR3 loop reads CASSLRAETNYGYTF. The CDR3 DNA reads TGCGCCAGCAGCTTGAGGGCAGAGACTAACTATGGCTACACCTTC.

The CDR3 sequence is CAISAPPPAFPEAFF. Here the CDR3 DNA reads TGTGCCATCAGTGCCCCTCCTCCCGCCTTCCCTGAAGCTTTCTTT. The chain links TRBV10-3 to TRBJ1-1; D not resolved. V dropped 4 bases and J dropped 6 bases, with 18 bases sitting between them. CDR1 ENHRY and CDR2 SYGVKD come from the germline V gene. The CDR3 runs 15 residues.

Turning to this clone: At one boundary the junction diverges from the germline segment, which might be a read error. The chain combines TRBV5-1 with TRBJ2-6, with 8 bases fitting TRBD1. CDR3 length equals 14 residues. Per the germline V gene, CDR1 is SGHRS and CDR2 is YFSETQ. CDR3 sequence (DNA): TGCGCCAGCAGCTTGGAGACAGGGGTCAACGTCCTGACTTTC. Residues: CASSLETGVNVLTF.

As for this clone: A junction end diverges from the germline sequence, so it may reflect a read error. Other DNA sequences from this sample encode an identical CDR3 as well. This chain joins TRBV6-1 and TRBJ2-5; D is unresolved. CDR1 and CDR2 (germline): MNHNS, SASEGT. This CDR3 region has 13 residues. The CDR3 protein is CASRQGVIETQYF. In DNA, the CDR3 is TGTGCCAGCAGACAAGGCGTGATAGAGACTCAGTACTTC.

The rearrangement links TRBV4-1 to TRBJ1-4, with D uncertain. The V end lost 0 bases, the J end lost 1 base, and 3 bases lay between the germline ends. Germline assignment: CDR1 MGHRA and CDR2 YSYEKL. The CDR3 length is 14 residues. The CDR3 spells CASSQEVTNEKLFF. The CDR3 DNA follows: TGCGCCAGCAGCCAAGAAGTAACTAATGAAAAACTGTTTTTT.